A selection of T cell receptor beta chains follows, all from one sample in a study of a mutant IDH1 vaccine in newly diagnosed glioma. These receptors lack a known antigen. Measured with immunoSEQ multiplex PCR; TCRdb has only the in-frame clones, and not every one. This sample carries about 65,000 clones, 70% to 90% of them seen once, and the ten largest clones take under 4.5%. Specimen: PBMCs, collected from a glioma patient whose treatment included an IDH1 peptide vaccine. The receptors originated from a man between 25 and 39 years old with glioma. Both conserved end residues are part of each CDR3. A D gene is named only where the DNA matches it firmly. Only part of the rows carry a size: once, few, many, or a class if the clone is expanded.

d_gene,abundance,j_gene,v_gene,CDR3nt,CDR3aa
-,-,TRBJ2-7,TRBV12-5,TGTGCTAGTGGTTCCCGAGATGGTGAGCAGTACTTC,CASGSRDGEQYF
-,once,TRBJ1-6,TRBV7-9,TGTGCCAGCAGCTTCAGAGCGCAGAATTCACCCCTCCACTTT,CASSFRAQNSPLHF
-,-,TRBJ1-2,TRBV4-1,TGCGCCAGCAGACAGACGGGCCACTATGGCTACACCTTC,CASRQTGHYGYTF
TRBD1,few,TRBJ1-4,TRBV2,TGTGCCAGCAGTGTTGGGACAGGGTTTGAAAAACTGTTTTTT,CASSVGTGFEKLFF
TRBD1,-,TRBJ1-1,TRBV4-1,TGCGCCAGCAGCCGATTACAGGGGCCTAACACTGAAGCTTTCTTT,CASSRLQGPNTEAFF
TRBD1,-,TRBJ1-2,TRBV28,TGTGCCGGCAGTCCTCGCTTTGTTGTGGGGACAGGGCAAAAACCTAACTATGGCTACACCTTC,CAGSPRFVVGTGQKPNYGYTF
-,-,TRBJ1-1,TRBV7-2,TGTGCCAGCAGCTTAAGTCCCCAGAACACTGAAGCTTTCTTT,CASSLSPQNTEAFF
TRBD1,-,TRBJ2-1,TRBV27,TGTGCCAGCAGCCCGACGAGGGGGCGAGGTAATGAGCAGTTCTTC,CASSPTRGRGNEQFF
TRBD1,-,TRBJ1-2,TRBV18,TGTGCCAGCTCACCGGGACAGGGGAACTATGGCTACACCTTC,CASSPGQGNYGYTF
TRBD1,-,TRBJ2-2,TRBV19,TGTGCCAGTAGTAGCCCAGACAGGGTTACCGGGGAGCTGTTTTTT,CASSSPDRVTGELFF
-,-,TRBJ2-2,TRBV19,TGTGCCAGTAGTATAGGTGGTTCCACCGGGGAGCTGTTTTTT,CASSIGGSTGELFF
-,-,TRBJ2-2,TRBV12-5,TGTGCTAGTGTCCGGGACGTGGGGGAGCTGTTTTTT,CASVRDVGELFF
-,-,TRBJ2-3,TRBV7-9,TGTGCCAGCAGGGGACCTCAACCCACAGATACGCAGTATTTT,CASRGPQPTDTQYF
-,-,TRBJ2-7,TRBV6-6,TGTGCCAGCAGTTACTCGGCGGGTACATTTGGGTACGAGCAGTACTTC,CASSYSAGTFGYEQYF
-,-,TRBJ2-7,TRBV2,TGTGCCAGCAGTGAAGTAGCCTCCTACGAGCAGTACTTC,CASSEVASYEQYF
TRBD2,-,TRBJ2-1,TRBV6-1,TGTGCCAGCAGTGGCCGTGGCTCCGGGACTAGCGGGGGCAATGAGCAGTTCTTC,CASSGRGSGTSGGNEQFF
-,-,TRBJ1-5,TRBV13,TGTGCCAGCAGCTCCGCCCGGGACCCCCTACCCCAGCATTTT,CASSSARDPLPQHF
TRBD1,-,TRBJ1-4,TRBV7-9,TGTGCCAGCAGCCCTGGCAGGGGGCGTAATGAAAAACTGTTTTTT,CASSPGRGRNEKLFF
-,-,TRBJ2-7,TRBV28,TGTGCCAGCAGCCCACAGGGAATTACGCAGTACTTC,CASSPQGITQYF
-,-,TRBJ1-2,TRBV6-5,TGTGCCAGCAGTTACCAAGAGAGGGTCGATGGCTACACCTTC,CASSYQERVDGYTF
TRBD1,-,TRBJ1-5,TRBV4-1,TGCGCCAGCAGCCAAGTCTCCGTGACAGGGAAAAACCTTTACAATCAGCCCCAGCATTTT,CASSQVSVTGKNLYNQPQHF
TRBD1,few,TRBJ1-1,TRBV2,TGTGCCAGCAGAACACAGGGGGTTAACACTGAAGCTTTCTTT,CASRTQGVNTEAFF